This entry is about one T cell receptor (beta chain). Its target is unknown. A split of CD4+ cells into CD45RA+ naive and CD45RA-negative memory subsets was performed. This entry belongs to a study of shared clonotypes between healthy human individuals. Study-wide results and limits: Only blood underwent sampling, and tissue repertoires likely differ.

Sorted subsets were amplified in replicate PCRs using approximately 0.2 ug DNA, about 30,000 T cell genomes. Only in-frame clones appear in the TCRdb table, and some are missing; sequencing was by immunoSEQ multiplex PCR. The repertoire has 780,000 or so clones, just under 75% of them found once; the top ten carry approximately 2%. The length of the CDR3 is 14 residues. J was trimmed by 6 bases and V by 0 bases; bases with no gene match: 3. The V gene's germline CDR1 is SGHRS and CDR2 YFSETQ. The TCR comes from a woman aged 25-40 years in good health. The source material was memory CD4+ T cells sorted from blood. As to subset: CD45RA-negative fraction. The chain is built from TRBV5-1 and TRBJ2-1, with 7 bases lining up with TRBD2. The CDR3 DNA follows: TGCGCCAGCAGCTTGGCTGGCGGGGGCAATGAGCAGTTCTTC. Translating it yields CASSLAGGGNEQFF.